Here is one T cell receptor (beta chain) with its context. This record comes from a study of blood T cell repertoires in COVID-19. As for the study in general: COVID-19 samples, acute and convalescent, were from the United States, Italy and Spain.

V lost 2 bases, J lost 9 bases, and 14 bases lay in between. CDR1 is SNHLY, CDR2 FYNNEI, per germline. This CDR3 is built from 15 residues. Assay used: immunoSEQ multiplex PCR; TCRdb lists only in-frame clones, some missing. The profile covers 400,000 to 500,000 clones, with roughly 84% appearing a single time and around 1.5% taken by the ten largest. Material: PBMCs or T cells enriched from blood (not recorded which). This chain joins TRBV2 and TRBJ1-6, with a possible D match to TRBD1 (6 bases). The sequence came from a woman aged 18 to 35 who had been exposed to COVID-19. CDR3 loop: CASSETRGRISPLHF. The CDR3 region has the DNA TGTGCCAGCAGTGAAACCAGGGGTCGGATTTCACCCCTCCACTTT.